This passage covers 5 T cell receptor beta chains from one sample sequenced in a study of monozygotic twins with inflammatory bowel disease. TCRdb reanalyzed the 5' RACE reads and collapses them to one entry per CDR3 protein, without DNA. The repertoire table contains about 160,000 distinct CDR3 sequences. Sequencing was done on a sample of blood. These receptors were taken from a human donor with ulcerative colitis or Crohn's disease, or a healthy co-twin of an affected twin (not recorded which).

V gene TRBV6-2 or TRBV6-3 combines with J gene TRBJ2-7; TCRdb indicates TRBD1, and absent DNA this call remains unverified. In germline, CDR1 is MNHEY, CDR2 SVGEGT. There are 14 residues in the CDR3. CDR3 in amino acids: CASSLQGQLYEQYF.

The rearrangement joins TRBV27 to TRBJ1-1. This CDR3 region has 11 residues. Germline V gene data show CDR1 as MNHEY and CDR2 as SMNVEV (reference sequence). This CDR3 reads CASSTSGTAFF.

This chain uses TRBV9 with TRBJ2-6; TCRdb gives TRBD1 as the D gene, but with no DNA this cannot be confirmed. This CDR3 spans 15 amino acids. Germline V gene lookup returns CDR1 SGDLS and CDR2 YYNGEE. The CDR3 loop reads CASSVTGYGANVLTF.

This chain links TRBV5-6 with TRBJ2-3. The V gene's germline CDR1 is SGHDT and CDR2 YYEEEE. The CDR3 is made up of 13 amino acids. The chain's CDR3 is CASRPEGTDTQYF.

The chain is built from TRBV18 and TRBJ1-1; no DNA is available, so the TRBD1 call from TCRdb remains unchecked. Per germline, CDR1 KGHSH and CDR2 LQKENI. The CDR3 consists of 15 residues. CDR3 in amino acids: CASSPGDRGAAEAFF. The full variable domain, its missing parts supplied by reference TRBV18 and TRBJ1-1, is NAGVMQNPRHLVRRRGQEARLRCSPMKGHSHVYWYRQLPEEGLKFMVYLQKENIIDESGMPKERFSAEFPKEGPSILRIQQVVRGDSAAYFCASSPGDRGAAEAFFGQGTRLTVV.